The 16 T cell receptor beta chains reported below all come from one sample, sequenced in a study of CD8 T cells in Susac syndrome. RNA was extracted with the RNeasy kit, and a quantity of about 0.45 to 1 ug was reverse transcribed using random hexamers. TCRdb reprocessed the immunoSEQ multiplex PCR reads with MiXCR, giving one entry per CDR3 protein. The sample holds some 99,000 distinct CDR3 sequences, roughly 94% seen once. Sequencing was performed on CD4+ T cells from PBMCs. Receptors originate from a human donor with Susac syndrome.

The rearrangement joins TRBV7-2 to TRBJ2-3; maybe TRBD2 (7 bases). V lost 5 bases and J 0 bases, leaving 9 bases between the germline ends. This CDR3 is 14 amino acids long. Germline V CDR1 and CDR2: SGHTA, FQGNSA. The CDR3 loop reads CASSGGASTDTQYF. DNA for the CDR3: TGTGCCAGCAGCGGGGGGGCGAGCACAGATACGCAGTATTTT.

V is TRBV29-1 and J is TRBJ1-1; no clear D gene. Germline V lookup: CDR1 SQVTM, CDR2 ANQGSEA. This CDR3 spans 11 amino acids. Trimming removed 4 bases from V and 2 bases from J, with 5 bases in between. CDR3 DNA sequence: TGCAGCGTTGGGCACAACACTGAAGCTTTCTTT. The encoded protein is CSVGHNTEAFF. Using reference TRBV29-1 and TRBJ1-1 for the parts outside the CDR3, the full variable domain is SAVISQKPSRDICQRGTSLTIQCQVDSQVTMMFWYRQQPGQSLTLIATANQGSEATYESGFVIDKFPISRPNLTFSTLTVSNMSPEDSSIYLCSVGHNTEAFFGQGTRLTVV.

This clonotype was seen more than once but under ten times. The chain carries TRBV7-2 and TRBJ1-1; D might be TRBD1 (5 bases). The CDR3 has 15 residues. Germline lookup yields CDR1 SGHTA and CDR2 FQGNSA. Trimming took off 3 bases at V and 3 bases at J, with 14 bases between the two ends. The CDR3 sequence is CASSLVRREDTEAFF. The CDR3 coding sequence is TGTGCCAGCAGCTTGGTTCGCAGGGAGGACACTGAAGCTTTCTTT.

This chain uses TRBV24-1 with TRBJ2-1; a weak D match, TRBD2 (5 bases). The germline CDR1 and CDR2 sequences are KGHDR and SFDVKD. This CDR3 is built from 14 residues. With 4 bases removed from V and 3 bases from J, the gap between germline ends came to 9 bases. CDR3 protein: CATSDPRDYNEQFF. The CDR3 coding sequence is TGTGCCACCAGTGACCCCCGGGACTACAATGAGCAGTTCTTC.

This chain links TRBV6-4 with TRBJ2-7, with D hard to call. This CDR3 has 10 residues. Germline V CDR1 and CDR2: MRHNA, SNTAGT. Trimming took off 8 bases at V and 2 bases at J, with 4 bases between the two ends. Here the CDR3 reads CASPPYEQYF. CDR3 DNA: TGTGCCAGCCCCCCCTACGAGCAGTACTTC.

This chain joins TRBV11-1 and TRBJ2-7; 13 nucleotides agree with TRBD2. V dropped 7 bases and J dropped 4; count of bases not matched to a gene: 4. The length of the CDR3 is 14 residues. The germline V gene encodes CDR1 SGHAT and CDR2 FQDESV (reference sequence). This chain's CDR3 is CASTRLAGGYEQYF. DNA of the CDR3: TGTGCCAGCACCAGACTAGCGGGGGGATACGAGCAGTACTTC. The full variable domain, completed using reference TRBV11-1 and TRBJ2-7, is EAEVAQSPRYKITEKSQAVAFWCDPISGHATLYWYRQILGQGPELLVQFQDESVVDDSQLPKDRFSAERLKGVDSTLKIQPAELGDSAMYLCASTRLAGGYEQYFGPGTRLTVT.

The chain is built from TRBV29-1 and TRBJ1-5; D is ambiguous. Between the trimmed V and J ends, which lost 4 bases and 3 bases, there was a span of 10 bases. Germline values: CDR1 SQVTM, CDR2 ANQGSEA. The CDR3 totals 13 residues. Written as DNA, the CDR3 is TGCAGCGTTGTCGAGGGTCCCAATCAGCCCCAGCATTTT. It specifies CSVVEGPNQPQHF.

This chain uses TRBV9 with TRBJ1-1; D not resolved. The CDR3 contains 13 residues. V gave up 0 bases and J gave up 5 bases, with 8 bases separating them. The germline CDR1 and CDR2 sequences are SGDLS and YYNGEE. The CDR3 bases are TGTGCCAGCAGCGTAGCGGCAGGAACTGAAGCTTTCTTT. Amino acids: CASSVAAGTEAFF.

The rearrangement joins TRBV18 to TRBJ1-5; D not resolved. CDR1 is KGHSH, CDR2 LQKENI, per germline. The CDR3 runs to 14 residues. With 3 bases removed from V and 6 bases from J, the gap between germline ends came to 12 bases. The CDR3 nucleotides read TGTGCCAGCTCACCGTCAGTCGAGAGTCAGCCCCAGCATTTT. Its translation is CASSPSVESQPQHF.

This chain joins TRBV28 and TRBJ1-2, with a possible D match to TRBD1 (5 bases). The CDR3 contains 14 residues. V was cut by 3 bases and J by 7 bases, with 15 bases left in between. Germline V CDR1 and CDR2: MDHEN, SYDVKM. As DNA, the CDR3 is TGTGCCAGCAGTTTTGGGGGGGAGCGCGGTGGCTACACCTTC. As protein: CASSFGGERGGYTF.

The DNA of the CDR3 is TGTGCCAGCAGCCCAGGGGCTTCGCAGTACTTC. Protein product: CASSPGASQYF. The chain has TRBV11-2 and TRBJ2-7; perhaps TRBD1 as D (6 bases). The germline CDR1 and CDR2 sequences are SGHAT and FQNNGV. V was trimmed by 5 bases and J by 9 bases, leaving 11 bases between them. The CDR3 is 11 amino acids.

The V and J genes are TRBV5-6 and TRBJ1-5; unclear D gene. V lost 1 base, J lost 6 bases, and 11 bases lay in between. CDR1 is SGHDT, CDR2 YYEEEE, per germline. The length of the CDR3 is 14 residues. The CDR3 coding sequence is TGTGCCAGCAGCTTGTTTTCCCAAGGTCAGCCCCAGCATTTT. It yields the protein CASSLFSQGQPQHF.

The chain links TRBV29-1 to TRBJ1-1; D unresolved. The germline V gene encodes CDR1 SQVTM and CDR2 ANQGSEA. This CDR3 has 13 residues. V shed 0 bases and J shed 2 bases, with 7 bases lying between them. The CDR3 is CSVEEEANTEAFF. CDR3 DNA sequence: TGCAGCGTTGAAGAGGAAGCTAACACTGAAGCTTTCTTT. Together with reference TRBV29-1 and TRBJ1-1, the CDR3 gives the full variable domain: SAVISQKPSRDICQRGTSLTIQCQVDSQVTMMFWYRQQPGQSLTLIATANQGSEATYESGFVIDKFPISRPNLTFSTLTVSNMSPEDSSIYLCSVEEEANTEAFFGQGTRLTVV.

The CDR3 DNA is TGTGCCAGCAGCCGGGGGTATGAGCAGTTCTTC. Protein sequence: CASSRGYEQFF. The genes are TRBV12-3 or TRBV12-4 and TRBJ2-1, with D possibly being TRBD2 (6 bases). CDR3 size: 11 residues. Trimming took off 6 bases at V and 8 bases at J, with 8 bases between the two ends.

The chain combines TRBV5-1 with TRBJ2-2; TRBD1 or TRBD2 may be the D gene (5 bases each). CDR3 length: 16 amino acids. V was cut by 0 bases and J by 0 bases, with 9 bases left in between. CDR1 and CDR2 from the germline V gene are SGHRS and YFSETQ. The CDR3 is CASSLVGTSNTGELFF. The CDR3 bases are TGCGCCAGCAGCTTGGTCGGGACCTCGAACACCGGGGAGCTGTTTTTT.

The CDR3 DNA reads as TGTGCCAGCAGCGCTGGACTAGCGGGAGATACGCAGTATTTT. It is translated as CASSAGLAGDTQYF. The chain recombines TRBV7-3 with TRBJ2-3; 11 bases match TRBD2. V was pared by 5 bases and J by 5 bases, with 3 bases of the junction left unmatched. The CDR3 runs to 14 residues. Germline lookup yields CDR1 SGHTA and CDR2 FQGTGA.